These T cell receptor beta chains were read from a single sample in a study of OX40 agonist ivuxolimab in advanced cancers. Profiling relied on immunoSEQ multiplex PCR, and the TCRdb table lists in-frame clones only, not all of them. The sample has tens of thousands of clones, 85% seen once. Specimen: CD4+ or CD8+ T cells sorted from blood, collected in a trial of the OX40 agonist ivuxolimab. Receptors originate from an adult with an advanced solid tumor such as melanoma, head and neck, liver or kidney cancer. CDR3s include the opening cysteine and the closing phenylalanine or tryptophan. The order of the fields is V gene, clone size, J gene, D gene, CDR3 protein, CDR3 DNA. D genes are given only for firm matches. Rows may omit the clone size; those that give it use once, few, many or a size class.

>TRBV18|.|TRBJ2-2|.
CASSPQEVTNTGELFF
TGTGCCAGCTCACCGCAGGAAGTTACGAACACCGGGGAGCTGTTTTTT
>TRBV5-6|once|TRBJ1-1|TRBD1
CASSFLGQGTPRAFF
TGTGCCAGCAGCTTCCTAGGACAGGGAACTCCAAGGGCTTTCTTT
>TRBV27|.|TRBJ2-7|TRBD2
CASSFSGGGEQYF
TGTGCCAGCAGTTTTTCGGGGGGGGGCGAGCAGTACTTC
>TRBV5-1|once|TRBJ1-6|TRBD1
CASSVNRGANSPLHF
TGCGCCAGCAGCGTAAACAGGGGCGCTAATTCACCCCTCCACTTT
>TRBV6-5|once|TRBJ2-2|.
CASSWSAGELFF
TGTGCCAGCAGTTGGAGCGCCGGGGAGCTGTTTTTT
>TRBV5-1|.|TRBJ2-2|.
CASSLAVDPTGELFF
TGCGCCAGCAGCTTGGCTGTGGACCCAACCGGGGAGCTGTTTTTT
>TRBV4-2|.|TRBJ2-3|TRBD2
CASSQPSGRAADTQYF
TGTGCCAGCAGCCAACCTAGCGGGAGGGCCGCAGATACGCAGTATTTT
>TRBV5-3|.|TRBJ2-2|TRBD1
CARSLGQGANTGELFF
TGTGCCAGAAGCTTGGGACAGGGGGCGAACACCGGGGAGCTGTTTTTT
>TRBV5-1|few|TRBJ2-5|TRBD1
CASSLTGERRKTQYF
TGCGCCAGCAGCTTAACAGGGGAGCGTAGAAAGACCCAGTACTTC
>TRBV7-2|.|TRBJ2-7|TRBD1
CASSPDRGAYEQYF
TGTGCCAGCAGCCCGGACAGGGGAGCCTACGAGCAGTACTTC
>TRBV5-5|.|TRBJ2-7|TRBD1
CASRPPGQGNNEQYF
TGTGCCAGCAGACCACCGGGACAGGGGAATAACGAGCAGTACTTC
>TRBV27|.|TRBJ2-7|TRBD1
CASSLGQGWNSYEQYF
TGTGCCAGCAGTTTAGGACAGGGTTGGAATTCCTACGAGCAGTACTTC
>TRBV20-1|.|TRBJ1-1|.
CSVGGREAFF
TGCAGTGTGGGGGGTCGGGAAGCTTTCTTT
>TRBV2|.|TRBJ1-2|.
CASSASNVKNGYTF
TGTGCCAGCAGCGCGAGTAATGTTAAGAATGGCTACACCTTC